A selection of T cell receptor beta chains follows, all from one sample in a study of T cell responses to AZD1222 COVID-19 vaccine. Clones were sequenced by immunoSEQ multiplex PCR, and TCRdb holds only the in-frame ones, with some missing. The sample includes 130,000 or so clones, 89% seen only once; the top ten take roughly 6.3%. This material consisted of peripheral blood, taken on day 0 of AZD1222 vaccination. Every receptor here comes from an adult in good health. Both conserved end residues are part of each CDR3. The order of the fields is J gene, V gene, clone size, D gene, CDR3 DNA, CDR3 protein. D genes are given only for firm matches. Size is omitted from some rows. Given values are once, few, many or a class for expanded clones.

J gene: TRBJ1-6
V gene: TRBV6-5
clone size: once
D gene: -
CDR3 DNA: TGTGCCAGCAGTTACTCGCCAGGCTCCTATAATTCACCCCTCCACTTT
CDR3 protein: CASSYSPGSYNSPLHF

J gene: TRBJ2-1
V gene: TRBV2
clone size: -
D gene: -
CDR3 DNA: TGTGCCAGCAGGCCGGGACAAAGCTCCTACAATGAGCAGTTCTTC
CDR3 protein: CASRPGQSSYNEQFF

J gene: TRBJ1-1
V gene: TRBV13
clone size: -
D gene: -
CDR3 DNA: TGTGCCAGCAGCTGGGGAGGGACCGCGTCTCTAACTTTCTTT
CDR3 protein: CASSWGGTASLTFF

J gene: TRBJ1-2
V gene: TRBV28
clone size: once
D gene: -
CDR3 DNA: TGTGCCAGCAGTTTAACCCCTCTAGTGGGGGGCTACACCTTC
CDR3 protein: CASSLTPLVGGYTF

J gene: TRBJ2-2
V gene: TRBV19
clone size: -
D gene: TRBD1
CDR3 DNA: TGTGCCAGTACGAAGGGACAGCTTTTCACCGGGGAGCTGTTTTTT
CDR3 protein: CASTKGQLFTGELFF

J gene: TRBJ1-2
V gene: TRBV2
clone size: -
D gene: TRBD1
CDR3 DNA: TGTGCCAGCAGTGAGACAGGGGGTTATGGCTACACCTTC
CDR3 protein: CASSETGGYGYTF

J gene: TRBJ2-3
V gene: TRBV11-3
clone size: -
D gene: -
CDR3 DNA: TGTGCCAGCAGCAGCTCAGATACGCAGTATTTT
CDR3 protein: CASSSSDTQYF

J gene: TRBJ2-1
V gene: TRBV5-1
clone size: -
D gene: TRBD1
CDR3 DNA: TGCGCCAGCAGCTTCGGGACAGAACCCTACAATGAGCAGTTCTTC
CDR3 protein: CASSFGTEPYNEQFF

J gene: TRBJ2-6
V gene: TRBV19
clone size: -
D gene: -
CDR3 DNA: TGTGCCAGTAGTATAGATCACGGCACCTCTGGGGCCAACGTCCTGACTTTC
CDR3 protein: CASSIDHGTSGANVLTF

J gene: TRBJ2-5
V gene: TRBV5-1
clone size: few
D gene: -
CDR3 DNA: TGCGCCAGCAGTTCGGGGTGGGCTAGCCTCCAAGAGACCCAGTACTTC
CDR3 protein: CASSSGWASLQETQYF

J gene: TRBJ1-2
V gene: TRBV10-2
clone size: -
D gene: -
CDR3 DNA: TGCGCCAGCAGTGACGGACCCTATGGCTACACCTTC
CDR3 protein: CASSDGPYGYTF

J gene: TRBJ2-7
V gene: TRBV7-2
clone size: -
D gene: TRBD1
CDR3 DNA: TGTGCCAGCAGCCTCACCGGGACAGCCCCCGCCGAGCAGTACTTC
CDR3 protein: CASSLTGTAPAEQYF

J gene: TRBJ2-2
V gene: TRBV5-1
clone size: few
D gene: -
CDR3 DNA: TGCGCCAGCAGTTCCCTGGGACCCAGGGGTGCCGGCGGGGAGCTGTTTTTT
CDR3 protein: CASSSLGPRGAGGELFF

J gene: TRBJ2-7
V gene: TRBV27
clone size: -
D gene: TRBD1
CDR3 DNA: TGTGCCAGCAGCACCCAGGACAGGGTGGCCTACGAGCAGTACTTC
CDR3 protein: CASSTQDRVAYEQYF

J gene: TRBJ1-1
V gene: TRBV18
clone size: -
D gene: TRBD1
CDR3 DNA: TGTGCCAGCTCACCGGCAGGGGGGAGGAACACTGAAGCTTTCTTT
CDR3 protein: CASSPAGGRNTEAFF

J gene: TRBJ1-1
V gene: TRBV12-3/TRBV12-4
clone size: -
D gene: -
CDR3 DNA: TGTGCCAGCAGTTTCGGGTTAAACACTGAAGCTTTCTTT
CDR3 protein: CASSFGLNTEAFF

J gene: TRBJ1-3
V gene: TRBV7-2
clone size: -
D gene: -
CDR3 DNA: TGTGCCAGCAGCTTTGGTCTCTCTACTGGAAACACCATATATTTT
CDR3 protein: CASSFGLSTGNTIYF

J gene: TRBJ1-2
V gene: TRBV18
clone size: -
D gene: -
CDR3 DNA: TGTGCCAGCTCACCAAATGCTCAGGGGAGGTTCAACTATGGCTACACCTTC
CDR3 protein: CASSPNAQGRFNYGYTF

J gene: TRBJ2-7
V gene: TRBV30
clone size: -
D gene: TRBD1
CDR3 DNA: TGTGCCTGGATAATACAGGGGGCTCTCACTTTC
CDR3 protein: CAWIIQGALTF

J gene: TRBJ2-4
V gene: TRBV4-3
clone size: -
D gene: -
CDR3 DNA: TGCGCCAGCAGCCAAGAGGGCGGAGGTACTAGCTTCAGATCCAAAAACATTCAGTACTTC
CDR3 protein: CASSQEGGGTSFRSKNIQYF

J gene: TRBJ1-3
V gene: TRBV6-5
clone size: once
D gene: -
CDR3 DNA: TGTGCCAGCCAACGACAGTCCTCTGGAAACACCATATATTTT
CDR3 protein: CASQRQSSGNTIYF

J gene: TRBJ1-2
V gene: TRBV5-6
clone size: -
D gene: -
CDR3 DNA: TGTGCCAGCAGCTTGGGTTGGGGACCCACTAACTATGGCTACACCTTC
CDR3 protein: CASSLGWGPTNYGYTF

J gene: TRBJ2-7
V gene: TRBV4-3
clone size: -
D gene: TRBD1
CDR3 DNA: TGCGCCAGCAGCCACGGACAGGGCTACGAGCAGTACTTC
CDR3 protein: CASSHGQGYEQYF

J gene: TRBJ1-6
V gene: TRBV30
clone size: few
D gene: -
CDR3 DNA: TGTGCCTGGAGTGTCGGGGTACAGGGCAATTCACCCCTCCACTTT
CDR3 protein: CAWSVGVQGNSPLHF

J gene: TRBJ1-1
V gene: TRBV12-3/TRBV12-4
clone size: -
D gene: -
CDR3 DNA: TGTGCCAGCAGTTTTAAGGCAGACACTGAAGCTTTCTTT
CDR3 protein: CASSFKADTEAFF

J gene: TRBJ1-5
V gene: TRBV5-5
clone size: -
D gene: TRBD1
CDR3 DNA: TGTGCCAGCAGCCCCGGACAGGGTAGGGGTCAGCCCCAGCATTTT
CDR3 protein: CASSPGQGRGQPQHF

J gene: TRBJ1-2
V gene: TRBV6-1
clone size: -
D gene: -
CDR3 DNA: TGTGCCAGCACCGAAGGGGGGTCTCATTATGGCTACACCTTC
CDR3 protein: CASTEGGSHYGYTF

J gene: TRBJ2-3
V gene: TRBV7-2
clone size: -
D gene: TRBD2
CDR3 DNA: TGTGCCAGCAGCTTCGGCGGGGGGGGCACAGATACGCAGTATTTT
CDR3 protein: CASSFGGGGTDTQYF

J gene: TRBJ2-7
V gene: TRBV29-1
clone size: -
D gene: TRBD1
CDR3 DNA: TGCAGCGTTGCGGGACAGGGGACCTACGAGCAGTACTTC
CDR3 protein: CSVAGQGTYEQYF

J gene: TRBJ1-2
V gene: TRBV27
clone size: -
D gene: TRBD1
CDR3 DNA: TGTGCCAGCACCAAACAGGGGGCAACAGGCTATGGCTACACCTTC
CDR3 protein: CASTKQGATGYGYTF

J gene: TRBJ1-2
V gene: TRBV5-4
clone size: -
D gene: -
CDR3 DNA: TGTGCCAGCACCCTACGGCGGGGGGTAAGCGGCTACACCTTC
CDR3 protein: CASTLRRGVSGYTF

J gene: TRBJ1-3
V gene: TRBV7-2
clone size: once
D gene: -
CDR3 DNA: TGTGCCAGCAGCTCTGACACCGCCTCTGGAAACACCATATATTTT
CDR3 protein: CASSSDTASGNTIYF

J gene: TRBJ1-6
V gene: TRBV19
clone size: -
D gene: -
CDR3 DNA: TGTGCCAGTAGCACAGGCGGAGGAGTGAATAATTCACCCCTCCACTTT
CDR3 protein: CASSTGGGVNNSPLHF

J gene: TRBJ1-5
V gene: TRBV7-9
clone size: -
D gene: -
CDR3 DNA: TGTGCCAGCAGCTTAGCAGGTTATCAGCCCCAGCATTTT
CDR3 protein: CASSLAGYQPQHF

J gene: TRBJ2-1
V gene: TRBV3-1/TRBV3-2
clone size: -
D gene: TRBD2
CDR3 DNA: TGTGCCAGCAGCCAAGAGTCGCGGGGGGCCCGTTTGGAGCAGTTCTTC
CDR3 protein: CASSQESRGARLEQFF

J gene: TRBJ1-1
V gene: TRBV27
clone size: -
D gene: TRBD1
CDR3 DNA: TGTGCCAGCGCCTCATCCCAGGGACAGGGCCCTGAAGCTTTCTTT
CDR3 protein: CASASSQGQGPEAFF

J gene: TRBJ2-5
V gene: TRBV7-9
clone size: -
D gene: -
CDR3 DNA: TGTGCCAGCAGCTCTATAGGGGGGGAAGAGACCCAGTACTTC
CDR3 protein: CASSSIGGEETQYF

J gene: TRBJ1-2
V gene: TRBV19
clone size: -
D gene: -
CDR3 DNA: TGTGCCAGTAGAAACGCAGCAGGGGCAGGCTACACCTTC
CDR3 protein: CASRNAAGAGYTF

J gene: TRBJ2-2
V gene: TRBV5-1
clone size: -
D gene: -
CDR3 DNA: TGCGCCAGCAGCTTGGACGGGGGCTTGGCCGGGGAGCTGTTTTTT
CDR3 protein: CASSLDGGLAGELFF

J gene: TRBJ1-4
V gene: TRBV25-1
clone size: -
D gene: -
CDR3 DNA: TGTGCCAGCAGTGATACCTCCAGGGCAACTAATGAAAAACTGTTTTTT
CDR3 protein: CASSDTSRATNEKLFF

J gene: TRBJ1-3
V gene: TRBV6-5
clone size: -
D gene: -
CDR3 DNA: TGTGCCAGCAGACCTCTTACCGGAAACACCATATATTTT
CDR3 protein: CASRPLTGNTIYF

J gene: TRBJ1-5
V gene: TRBV5-1
clone size: -
D gene: -
CDR3 DNA: TGCGCCAGCAGCTTTTCAGGGGTGGAGCAGCCCCAGCATTTT
CDR3 protein: CASSFSGVEQPQHF

J gene: TRBJ2-7
V gene: TRBV4-2
clone size: few
D gene: -
CDR3 DNA: TGTGCCAGCAGCCAAAGGGGGAGCTCCTACGAGCAGTACTTC
CDR3 protein: CASSQRGSSYEQYF

J gene: TRBJ1-6
V gene: TRBV19
clone size: -
D gene: -
CDR3 DNA: TGTGCCAGTAGTATAGATGGGAGTGTGAGTTCACCCCTCCACTTT
CDR3 protein: CASSIDGSVSSPLHF

J gene: TRBJ1-2
V gene: TRBV6-1
clone size: -
D gene: -
CDR3 DNA: TGTGCCAGCAGTGAAAGGAGCGTCGGGGAAGGCTACACCTTC
CDR3 protein: CASSERSVGEGYTF

J gene: TRBJ2-7
V gene: TRBV3-1/TRBV3-2
clone size: -
D gene: -
CDR3 DNA: TGTGCCAGCAGATCAGCCTACGAGCAGTACTTC
CDR3 protein: CASRSAYEQYF

J gene: TRBJ1-1
V gene: TRBV7-8
clone size: -
D gene: -
CDR3 DNA: TGTGCCAGCAGCACCCCAATGGAAGCTTTCTTT
CDR3 protein: CASSTPMEAFF

J gene: TRBJ2-1
V gene: TRBV7-2
clone size: -
D gene: -
CDR3 DNA: TGTGCCAGCAGCTTGAGAGAGACTGAGCAGTTCTTC
CDR3 protein: CASSLRETEQFF

J gene: TRBJ1-2
V gene: TRBV4-1
clone size: -
D gene: -
CDR3 DNA: TGCGCCAGCAGCCAAGTTGCGTCAGATTGCATCTTC
CDR3 protein: CASSQVASDCIF

J gene: TRBJ2-2
V gene: TRBV10-2
clone size: -
D gene: TRBD1
CDR3 DNA: TGCGCCAGCAGTCGGACAGGGAACACCGGGGAGCTGTTTTTT
CDR3 protein: CASSRTGNTGELFF